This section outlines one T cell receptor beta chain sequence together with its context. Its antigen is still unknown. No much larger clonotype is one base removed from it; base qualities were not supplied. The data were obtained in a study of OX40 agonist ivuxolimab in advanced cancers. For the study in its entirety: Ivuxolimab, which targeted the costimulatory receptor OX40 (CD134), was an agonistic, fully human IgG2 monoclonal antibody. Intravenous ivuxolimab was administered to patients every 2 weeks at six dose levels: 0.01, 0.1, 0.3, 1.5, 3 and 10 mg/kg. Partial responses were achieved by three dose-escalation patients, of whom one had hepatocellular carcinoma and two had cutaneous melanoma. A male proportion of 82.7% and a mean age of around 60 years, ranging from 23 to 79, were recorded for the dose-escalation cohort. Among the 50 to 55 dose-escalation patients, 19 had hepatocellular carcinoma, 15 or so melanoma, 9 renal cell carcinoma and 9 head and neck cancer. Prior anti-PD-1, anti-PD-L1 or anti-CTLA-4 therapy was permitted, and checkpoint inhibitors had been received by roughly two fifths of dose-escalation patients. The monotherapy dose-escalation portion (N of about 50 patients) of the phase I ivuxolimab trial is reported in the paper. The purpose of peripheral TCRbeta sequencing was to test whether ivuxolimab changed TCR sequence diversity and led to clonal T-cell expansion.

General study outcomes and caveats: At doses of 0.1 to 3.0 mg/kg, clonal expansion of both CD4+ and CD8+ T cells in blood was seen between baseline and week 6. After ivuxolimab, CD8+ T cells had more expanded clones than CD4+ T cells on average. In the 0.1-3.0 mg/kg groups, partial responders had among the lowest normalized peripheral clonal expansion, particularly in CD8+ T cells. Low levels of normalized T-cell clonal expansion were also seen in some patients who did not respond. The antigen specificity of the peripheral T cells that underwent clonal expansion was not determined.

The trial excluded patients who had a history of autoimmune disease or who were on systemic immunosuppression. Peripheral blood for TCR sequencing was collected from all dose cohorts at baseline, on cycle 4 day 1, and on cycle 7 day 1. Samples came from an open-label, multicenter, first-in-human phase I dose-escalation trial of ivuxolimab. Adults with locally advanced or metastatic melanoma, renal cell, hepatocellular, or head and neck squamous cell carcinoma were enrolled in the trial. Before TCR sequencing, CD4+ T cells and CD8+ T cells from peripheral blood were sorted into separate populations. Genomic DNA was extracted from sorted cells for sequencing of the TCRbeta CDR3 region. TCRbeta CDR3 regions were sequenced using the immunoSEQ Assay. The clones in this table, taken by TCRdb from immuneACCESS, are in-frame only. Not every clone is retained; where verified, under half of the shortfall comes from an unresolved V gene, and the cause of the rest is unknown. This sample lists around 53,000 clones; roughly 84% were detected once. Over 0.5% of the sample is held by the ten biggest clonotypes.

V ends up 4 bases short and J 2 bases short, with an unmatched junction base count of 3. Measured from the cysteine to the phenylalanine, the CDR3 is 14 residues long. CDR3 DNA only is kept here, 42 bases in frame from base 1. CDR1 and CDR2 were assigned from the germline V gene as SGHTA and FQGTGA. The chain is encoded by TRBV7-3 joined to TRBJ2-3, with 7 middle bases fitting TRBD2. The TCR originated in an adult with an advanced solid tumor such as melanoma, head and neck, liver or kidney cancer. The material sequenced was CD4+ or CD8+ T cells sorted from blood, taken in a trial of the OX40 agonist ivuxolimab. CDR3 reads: CASSSSGPTDTQYF. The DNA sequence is TGTGCCAGCAGCTCTAGCGGACCCACAGATACGCAGTATTTT. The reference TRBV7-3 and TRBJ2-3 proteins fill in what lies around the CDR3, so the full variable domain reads GAGVSQTPSNKVTEKGKYVELRCDPISGHTALYWYRQSLGQGPEFLIYFQGTGAADDSGLPNDRFFAVRPEGSVSTLKIQRTERGDSAVYLCASSSSGPTDTQYFGPGTRLTVL.